The clone carrying this T cell receptor (beta chain) has only one observation. In the original analysis: How many nucleated cells were present was estimated from reference gene primer amplification. Produced via immunoSEQ multiplex PCR; TCRdb's table is partial and in-frame only. For V, J and clone size, that table is used; D and trimming come from the DNA. The sample has just over 200,000 clones; over 75% are singletons. V shed 0 bases and J 4 bases; nucleotides not matched to a gene: 3. Germline CDR1 KGHSH, CDR2 LQKENI. The CDR3 runs 18 residues. This specimen belongs to a study of blood T cell repertoires in COVID-19. Study-wide context: Samples representing acute and convalescent COVID-19 were sourced from the United States, Italy and Spain. Sources were T cells, B-cell-depleted T cells, or PBMCs; the material itself was cDNA or gDNA.

The origin of this receptor is a man older than 75 with acute or convalescent COVID-19. The chain recombines TRBV18 with TRBJ2-2; 15 positions agree with TRBD2. Source material: peripheral blood. The CDR3 nucleotides are TGTGCCAGCTCACCACCGGGACTAGCGGGAGGTCTCACCGGGGAGCTGTTTTTT. This translates into CASSPPGLAGGLTGELFF.